The next 26 T cell receptor beta chains were all read from a single sample in a study of T cell repertoires in cytomegalovirus infection. TCRdb recomputed calls from the reads with MiXCR, one row per CDR3 protein. The sample lists about 260,000 distinct CDR3 sequences, approximately 13% occurring once. Sequences were obtained from PBMCs. All receptors derive from a human donor in good health (CMV status not recorded). Some clones in this sample may be carry-over from other donors' samples.

This clonotype occurred a few times. This rearrangement joins TRBV19 to TRBJ2-4; 7 positions match TRBD1. There are 16 residues in the CDR3. Germline loops: CDR1 LNHDA, CDR2 SQIVND (reference sequence). Germline trimming cut 5 bases from V and 0 bases from J; bases unmatched to any gene: 7. CDR3 sequence (DNA): TGTGCCAGTAGTCCACGAACAGGGGAAGCCAAAAACATTCAGTACTTC. Its protein is CASSPRTGEAKNIQYF.

This clonotype was observed a handful of times. This chain joins TRBV11-2 and TRBJ2-5, with D possibly matching TRBD1 (6 bases). Germline CDR1 SGHAT, CDR2 FQNNGV. The V gene lost 4 bases and the J gene lost 5 bases, with 14 bases spanning the gap. The CDR3 runs to 14 residues. The CDR3 sequence is CASSSMGARETQYF. As DNA, the CDR3 is TGTGCCAGCAGCTCGATGGGGGCACGGGAGACCCAGTACTTC.

The sample holds many counts of this clonotype. The V and J genes are TRBV5-4 and TRBJ2-1, with 13 bases lining up with TRBD2. The CDR3 has 16 amino acids. Losses at the gene ends were 4 bases for V and 8 bases for J; bases not matched to a gene: 9. Per germline, CDR1 SGHNT and CDR2 YYREEE (reference sequence). This CDR3 is CASSPLGLAGSYEQFF. CDR3 bases: TGTGCCAGCAGCCCACTGGGACTAGCGGGGTCGTATGAGCAGTTCTTC.

The chain combines TRBV20-1 with TRBJ1-2; D might be TRBD1 (5 bases). The V gene's germline CDR1 is DFQATT and CDR2 SNEGSKA (reference sequence). This CDR3 spans 14 amino acids. Trimming removed 4 bases at V and 4 bases at J, with 16 bases between. The DNA of the CDR3 is TGCAGTGCTATCTTAGACGACAGCACCTATGGCTACACCTTC. This encodes CSAILDDSTYGYTF.

This clonotype was counted a few times. The rearrangement joins TRBV5-4 to TRBJ2-5; D ambiguous. The CDR3 has 15 residues. The germline V and J ends were trimmed by 2 bases and 0 bases, with 11 bases remaining between them. CDR1 SGHNT and CDR2 YYREEE come from the germline V gene (reference sequence). Here the CDR3 DNA reads TGTGCCAGCAGCTTCGGCGGAAAGTACCAAGAGACCCAGTACTTC. The encoded protein is CASSFGGKYQETQYF.

Concerning this clonotype itself: The junction differs from germline at one of its ends, possibly a read error. V gene TRBV20-1 combines with J gene TRBJ1-5; 7 bases align to TRBD1. The CDR3 has 12 amino acids. The germline CDR1 and CDR2 sequences are DFQATT and SNEGSKA (reference sequence). CDR3: CSARVGQEEGPF. CDR3 in DNA: TGCAGTGCTAGAGTAGGACAGGAGGAAGGACCTTTT.

This chain links TRBV20-1 with TRBJ1-2; D unresolved. Germline CDR1 and CDR2: DFQATT and SNEGSKA (reference sequence). The CDR3 covers 12 residues. CDR3 nucleotide sequence: TGCAGCCTGGACGGACCTAACTATGGCTACACCTTC. Protein: CSLDGPNYGYTF.

The V call is TRBV4-1, the J call TRBJ2-7; 11 bases match TRBD2. The germline gives CDR1 MGHRA, CDR2 YSYEKL. The V and J ends lost 1 base and 6 bases, in that order; junction bases with no gene match: 5. CDR3 length: 15 amino acids. CDR3 residues: CASSQAKLAGAEQYF. CDR3 sequence (DNA): TGCGCCAGCAGCCAAGCTAAACTAGCGGGAGCCGAGCAGTACTTC.

This chain joins TRBV4-1 and TRBJ2-5; 7 nucleotides match TRBD1. In germline, CDR1 is MGHRA, CDR2 YSYEKL. The CDR3 runs 17 residues. With V trimmed by 0 bases and J by 2 bases, 9 bases remained unmatched. As DNA, the CDR3 is TGCGCCAGCAGCCAAGATCGTCCCGGGACAGCACAAGAGACCCAGTACTTC. This translates into CASSQDRPGTAQETQYF.

This clonotype appeared many times. The chain uses TRBV5-1 and TRBJ2-7; 8 bases are a match to TRBD1. The length of the CDR3 is 14 residues. Germline-derived CDR1 and CDR2 are SGHRS and YFSETQ. The V and J ends lost 5 bases and 7 bases, in that order; junction bases with no gene match: 11. CDR3 amino acids: CASRPTGELREQYF. CDR3 nucleotides: TGCGCCAGCAGACCGACAGGGGAGTTAAGGGAGCAGTACTTC.

CDR3: CASSLEGGTLPYEQYF. In DNA form, the CDR3 reads TGTGCCAGCAGCCTAGAGGGTGGGACCTTGCCCTACGAGCAGTACTTC. The J gene is TRBJ2-7, the V gene TRBV9, with D perhaps given as TRBD1 or TRBD2 (5 bases each). The CDR3 extends over 16 amino acids. Trimming pared 4 bases from V and 2 bases from J, leaving 19 bases between. From germline, CDR1 is SGDLS and CDR2 YYNGEE.

This sequence joins TRBV20-1 and TRBJ1-4; 8 bases are a match to TRBD1. The CDR3 is 14 amino acids. The germline V gene has CDR1 DFQATT and CDR2 SNEGSKA (reference sequence). J was trimmed by 7 bases and V by 3 bases; bases with no gene match: 7. CDR3 loop: CSARMTGVREKLFF. The CDR3 region has the DNA TGCAGTGCTAGGATGACAGGGGTCCGTGAAAAACTGTTTTTT.

This clonotype was counted ten times or more. The V and J genes are TRBV7-2 and TRBJ2-2, with a weak D call TRBD2 (5 bases). This CDR3 spans 14 amino acids. CDR1 SGHTA and CDR2 FQGNSA come from the germline V gene. Trimming pared 3 bases from V and 1 base from J, leaving 6 bases between. The CDR3: CASSLSGNTGELFF. CDR3 DNA: TGTGCCAGCAGCTTGAGCGGGAACACCGGGGAGCTGTTTTTT.

This clonotype was detected ten times or more. The rearrangement joins TRBV5-4 to TRBJ1-1; a weak D match, TRBD1 (6 bases). The CDR3 sequence is 15 residues long. The germline gives CDR1 SGHNT, CDR2 YYREEE (reference sequence). V was pared by 1 base and J by 1 base, with 11 bases between. The chain's CDR3 is CASSLIGGENTEAFF. In DNA, the CDR3 is TGTGCCAGCAGCTTGATAGGGGGAGAGAACACTGAAGCTTTCTTT.

At least ten counts were recorded for this clonotype. The chain employs TRBV12-3 or TRBV12-4 and TRBJ1-2; D remains ambiguous. The V and J ends lost 6 bases and 3 bases respectively, with 14 bases between them. The CDR3 totals 14 residues. The CDR3 sequence: CASRWAGSDYGYTF. CDR3 nucleotide sequence: TGTGCCAGCAGGTGGGCAGGTTCGGACTATGGCTACACCTTC.

This clonotype has just a few counts. V and J are TRBV5-8 and TRBJ1-1; TRBD1 might be the D (5 bases). V lost 7 bases and J 0 bases, leaving 10 bases between the germline ends. Germline V gives CDR1 SGHTS, CDR2 YDEGEE. There are 13 residues in the CDR3. The CDR3 sequence: CASERQLNTEAFF. The CDR3 DNA sequence: TGTGCCAGCGAAAGACAGTTGAACACTGAAGCTTTCTTT.

This clonotype was seen repeatedly, ten times or more. This chain uses TRBV12-3 or TRBV12-4 with TRBJ2-7; D could derive from TRBD1 or TRBD2 (5 bases each). The CDR3 length is 14 residues. Between the trimmed V and J ends, which lost 6 bases and 6 bases, there was a span of 18 bases. The CDR3 coding sequence is TGTGCCAGCAGCCGGGACGAGACGGTGGGCGAGCAGTACTTC. This encodes CASSRDETVGEQYF.

This clonotype was counted at least ten times. The V gene is TRBV28, the J gene TRBJ2-6; D call uncertain. Per the germline V gene, CDR1 is MDHEN and CDR2 is SYDVKM. Trimming pared 4 bases from V and 0 bases from J, leaving 4 bases between. The CDR3 is 14 amino acids. In DNA form, the CDR3 reads TGTGCCAGCAGTTCCCTCTCTGGGGCCAACGTCCTGACTTTC. It yields the protein CASSSLSGANVLTF.

The chain joins TRBV28 to TRBJ2-7; possible D gene TRBD1, 6 bases. V was trimmed by 6 bases and J by 0 bases, leaving 15 bases between them. Germline V CDR1 and CDR2: MDHEN, SYDVKM. The length of the CDR3 is 15 residues. CDR3 amino acids: CASRTPRGLSYEQYF. CDR3 nucleotide sequence: TGTGCCAGCAGGACTCCCAGGGGCCTCTCCTACGAGCAGTACTTC.

The chain combines TRBV7-6 with TRBJ1-2; the D is unclear. CDR3 size: 12 residues. Trimming pared 1 base from V and 7 bases from J, leaving 7 bases between. Germline V gene lookup returns CDR1 SGHVS and CDR2 FNYEAQ. DNA for the CDR3: TGTGCCAGCAGCTTAGTCCGTACTGGCTACACCTTC. Translating gives CASSLVRTGYTF.

This clonotype has just a few counts. DNA for the CDR3: TGTGCCAGCAGCCCCGTGAGGGGTGGGGAAAAACTGTTTTTT. Translating it yields CASSPVRGGEKLFF. J is TRBJ1-4 and V is TRBV7-9; tentatively, D is TRBD1 (5 bases). Deletions cut 5 bases from V and 8 bases from J, with 15 bases between. Germline CDR1 SEHNR, CDR2 FQNEAQ (reference sequence). The CDR3 is 14 amino acids.

This clonotype was seen more than once but under ten times. J is TRBJ1-6 and V is TRBV7-9; D is undetermined. The ends were cut back, 2 bases at V and 0 bases at J, with 11 bases in the middle. Germline CDR1 is SEHNR and CDR2 is FQNEAQ (reference sequence). This CDR3 comprises 17 residues. The DNA of the CDR3 is TGTGCCAGCAGCTTAATGCAGGCGAGCTCCTATAATTCACCCCTCCACTTT. Residues: CASSLMQASSYNSPLHF.

This clonotype occurred many times. CDR3 DNA: TGCAGCGTCCGGCCAGGGAGGGATGAGCAGTTCTTC. This codes for CSVRPGRDEQFF. This chain uses TRBV29-1 with TRBJ2-1; 7 bases line up with TRBD2. The CDR3 length is 12 residues. Trimming removed 6 bases from V and 8 bases from J; junction bases left unmatched: 7. CDR1 and CDR2 (germline): SQVTM, ANQGSEA.

This clonotype was detected a few times. The chain links TRBV20-1 to TRBJ2-2, with D perhaps matching TRBD1 (5 bases). Per the germline V gene, CDR1 is DFQATT and CDR2 is SNEGSKA (reference sequence). This CDR3 spans 14 amino acids. V was shortened by 3 bases and J by 4 bases, with 12 bases between the two germline ends. CDR3 residues: CSASRQGGTGELFF. CDR3 DNA: TGCAGTGCTAGCCGGCAGGGCGGCACCGGGGAGCTGTTTTTT.

This clonotype has at least ten counts. V gene TRBV6-1 combines with J gene TRBJ2-5; 8 nucleotides match TRBD1. V was pared by 2 bases and J by 3 bases, with 11 bases of the junction left unmatched. Germline V lookup: CDR1 MNHNS, CDR2 SASEGT. CDR3 length equals 17 residues. CDR3: CASSERLGPGGEETQYF. CDR3 in DNA: TGTGCCAGCAGTGAACGACTGGGTCCAGGGGGCGAAGAGACCCAGTACTTC.

The chain couples TRBV7-4 to TRBJ2-4, with 9 bases lining up with TRBD1. CDR1 and CDR2 from the germline V gene are SGHVT and SQSDAQ. Germline trimming cut 4 bases from V and 2 bases from J; bases unmatched to any gene: 0. This CDR3 region has 14 residues. CDR3: CASSYRGPKNIQYF. The CDR3 DNA sequence: TGTGCCAGCAGCTACAGGGGGCCCAAAAACATTCAGTACTTC.